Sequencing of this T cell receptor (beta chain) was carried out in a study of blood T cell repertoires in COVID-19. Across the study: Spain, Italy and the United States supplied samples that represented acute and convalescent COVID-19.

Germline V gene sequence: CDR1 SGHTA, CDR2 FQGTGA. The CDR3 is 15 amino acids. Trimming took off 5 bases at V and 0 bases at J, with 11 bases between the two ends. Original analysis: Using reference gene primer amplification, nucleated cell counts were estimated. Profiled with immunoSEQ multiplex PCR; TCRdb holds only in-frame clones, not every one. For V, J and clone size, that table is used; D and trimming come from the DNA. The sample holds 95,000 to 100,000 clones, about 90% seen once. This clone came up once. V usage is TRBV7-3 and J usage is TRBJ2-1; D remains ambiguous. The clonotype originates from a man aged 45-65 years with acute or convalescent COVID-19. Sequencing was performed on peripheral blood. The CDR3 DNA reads TGTGCCAGCAGCCGTAGCTTAAGCTCCTACAATGAGCAGTTCTTC. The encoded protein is CASSRSLSSYNEQFF.